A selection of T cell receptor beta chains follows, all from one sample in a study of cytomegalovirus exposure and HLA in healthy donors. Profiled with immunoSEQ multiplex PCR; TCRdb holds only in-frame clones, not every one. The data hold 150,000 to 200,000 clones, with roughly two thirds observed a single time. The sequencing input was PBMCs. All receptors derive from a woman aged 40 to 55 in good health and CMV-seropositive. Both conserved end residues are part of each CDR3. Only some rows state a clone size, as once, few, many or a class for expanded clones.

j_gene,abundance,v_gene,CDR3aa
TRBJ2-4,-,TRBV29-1,CSVGGQGGGLISKNIQYF
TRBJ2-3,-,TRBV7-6,CASSPRQEYTDTQYF
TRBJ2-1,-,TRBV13,CASSLRGASQGVYNEQFF
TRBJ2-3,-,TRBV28,CASSLRSVLLAQYF
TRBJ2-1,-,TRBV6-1,CASSGTRNSYNEQFF
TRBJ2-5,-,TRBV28,CASSSGEEETQYF
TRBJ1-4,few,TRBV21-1,CATLGGKLFF
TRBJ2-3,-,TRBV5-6,CASSSLAGGPTDTQYF
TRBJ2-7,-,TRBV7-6,CASSIDRGGTYEQYF
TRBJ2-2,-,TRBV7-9,CASSPLAGGITGELFF
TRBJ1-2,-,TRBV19,CASSISRQGPYGYTF
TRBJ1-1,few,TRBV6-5,CASSSWDSNTEAFF
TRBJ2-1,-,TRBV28,CASTLAGVINEQFF
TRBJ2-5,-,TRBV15,CATSRDLSETQYF
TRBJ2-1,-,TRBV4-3,CASSQDDGTSGLNEQFF
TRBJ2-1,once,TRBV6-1,CASSEALAGGRNEQFF
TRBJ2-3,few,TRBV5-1,CASSRGTPSLLDTQYF
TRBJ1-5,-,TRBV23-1,CASSQSGAGVILGQPQHF
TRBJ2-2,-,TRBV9,CASSVESTSSHGTGELFF
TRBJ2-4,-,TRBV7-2,CASSTYRVGIQYF
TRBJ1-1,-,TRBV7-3,CASSLDRDTEAFF
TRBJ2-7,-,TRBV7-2,CASSLQGGSYEQYF
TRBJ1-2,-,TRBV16,CASSPSREASYGYTF
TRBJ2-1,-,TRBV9,CASSVSGRPHEQFF